This entry concerns a single TCR beta chain. The data belong to a study of blood T cell repertoires in COVID-19. Study-level information: Acute and convalescent COVID-19 specimens originated in the United States, Italy and Spain. T cells, B-cell-depleted T cells, or PBMCs provided the cDNA or gDNA that served as material.

Trimming cost V 7 bases and J 4 bases; bases outside gene matches: 12. Germline assignment: CDR1 LNHDA and CDR2 SQIVND (reference sequence). This CDR3 spans 15 amino acids. Per the study methods: Reference gene primers were amplified, and this amplification served to estimate nucleated cell counts. Only in-frame clones appear in the TCRdb table, and some are missing; sequencing was by immunoSEQ multiplex PCR. That table supplies the V and J calls and clone size; D and trimming were determined from the DNA. The top ten hold around 25% of the sample, which has tens of thousands of clones, 86% seen once.

Sequencing input: peripheral blood. This sequence originates from a woman of 80 years or more with acute or convalescent COVID-19. The chain recombines TRBV19 with TRBJ2-7; 8 bases are a match to TRBD2. CDR3 nucleotide sequence: TGTGCCAGTACCCCGGGAGCGGGGGAAACTTACGAGCAGTACTTC. This encodes CASTPGAGETYEQYF.